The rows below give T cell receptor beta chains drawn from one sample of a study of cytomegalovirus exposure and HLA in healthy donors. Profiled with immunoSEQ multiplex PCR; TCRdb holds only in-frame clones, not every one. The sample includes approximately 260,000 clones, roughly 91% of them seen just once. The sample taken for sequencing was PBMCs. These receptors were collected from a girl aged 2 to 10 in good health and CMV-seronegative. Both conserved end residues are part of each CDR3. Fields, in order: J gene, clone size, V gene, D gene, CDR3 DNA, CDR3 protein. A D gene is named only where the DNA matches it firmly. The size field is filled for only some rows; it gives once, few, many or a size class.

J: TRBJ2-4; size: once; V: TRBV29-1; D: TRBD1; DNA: TGCAGCGTTGGAGGGGGCCTAGACATTCAGTACTTC; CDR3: CSVGGGLDIQYF
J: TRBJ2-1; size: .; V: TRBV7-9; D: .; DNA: TGTGCCAGCAGCTTCAGTAACTCCACTTCGGGGTCCTCCTACAATGAGCAGTTCTTC; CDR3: CASSFSNSTSGSSYNEQFF
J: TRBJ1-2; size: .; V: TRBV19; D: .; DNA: TGTGCCAGTACCACTTCCCTTCCCTATGGCTACACCTTC; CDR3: CASTTSLPYGYTF
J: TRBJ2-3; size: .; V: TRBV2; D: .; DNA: TGTGCCAGCAGTGACATCCGGGGAGGCACAGATACGCAGTATTTT; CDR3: CASSDIRGGTDTQYF
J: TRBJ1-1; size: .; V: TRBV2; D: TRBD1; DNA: TGTGCCAGCAGTCAACAGGGGGACGGGACTGAAGCTTTCTTT; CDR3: CASSQQGDGTEAFF
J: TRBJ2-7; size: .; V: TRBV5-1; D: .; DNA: TGCGCCAGCAGCACTGAGTTGAGCTCCTACGAGCAGTACTTC; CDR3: CASSTELSSYEQYF
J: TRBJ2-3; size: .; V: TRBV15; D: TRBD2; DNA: TGTGCCACCAGCAGATGGGGACTAGCGGGGGAAACTAGCACAGATACGCAGTATTTT; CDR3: CATSRWGLAGETSTDTQYF
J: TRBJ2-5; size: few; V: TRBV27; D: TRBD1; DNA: TGTGCCAGCAGCGAAAGATTGGGACAGAGACAAGAGACCCAGTACTTC; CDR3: CASSERLGQRQETQYF
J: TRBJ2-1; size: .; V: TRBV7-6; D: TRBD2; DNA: TGTGCCAGCAGCTTAGCGGTGGGAGGGGTAGGTCGGACTAGAGACTATGAGCAGTTCTTC; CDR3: CASSLAVGGVGRTRDYEQFF
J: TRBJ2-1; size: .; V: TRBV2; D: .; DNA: TGTGCCAGCAGTGCGGGGGGCCTGTATTCCTACAATGAGCAGTTCTTC; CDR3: CASSAGGLYSYNEQFF
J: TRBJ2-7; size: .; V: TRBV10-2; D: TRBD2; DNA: TGCGCCAGCAGTGAGGAGACTAGCGGGAGATCCTACGAGCAGTACTTC; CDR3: CASSEETSGRSYEQYF
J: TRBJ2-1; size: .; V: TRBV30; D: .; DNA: TGTGCCTGGAGTGTAGGGCTAGCGCAATACAATGAGCAGTTCTTC; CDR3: CAWSVGLAQYNEQFF
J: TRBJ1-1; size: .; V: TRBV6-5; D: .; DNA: TGTGCCAGCAGTTATCTAAGGAACACTGAAGCTTTCTTT; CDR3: CASSYLRNTEAFF
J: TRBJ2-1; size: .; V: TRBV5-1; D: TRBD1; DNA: TGCGCCAGCAGCATACCCACAGGGGCAGTATACGGTTATGAGCAGTTCTTC; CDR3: CASSIPTGAVYGYEQFF
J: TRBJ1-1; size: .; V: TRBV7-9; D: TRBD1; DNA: TGTGCCAGCAGCTTCGCGACAGGGGAAGCTTTCTTT; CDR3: CASSFATGEAFF
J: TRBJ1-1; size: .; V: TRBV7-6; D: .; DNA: TGTGCCAGCAGCTTAGCGACGGGACTTCAAGCTTTCTTT; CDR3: CASSLATGLQAFF
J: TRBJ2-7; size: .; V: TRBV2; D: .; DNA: TGTGCCAGCAGTGAAGCGCAGCGACAGCAGTACTTC; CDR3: CASSEAQRQQYF
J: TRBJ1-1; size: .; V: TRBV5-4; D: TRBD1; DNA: TGTGCCAGCAGCATGACAGGGGGGACTGAAGCTTTCTTT; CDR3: CASSMTGGTEAFF
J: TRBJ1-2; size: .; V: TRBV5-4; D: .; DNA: TGTGCCAGCAGCTTGCCCCAGGGGTCGAAGGATGGCTACACCTTC; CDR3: CASSLPQGSKDGYTF
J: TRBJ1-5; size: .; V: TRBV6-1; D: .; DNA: TGTGCCAGCAGTGAAATTACGGGGGGCGGCGGTCAGCCCCAGCATTTT; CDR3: CASSEITGGGGQPQHF
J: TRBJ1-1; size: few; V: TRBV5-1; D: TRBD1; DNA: TGCGCCAGCAGCCCCGAGACAGGGCTGGGCACTGAAGCTTTCTTT; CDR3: CASSPETGLGTEAFF
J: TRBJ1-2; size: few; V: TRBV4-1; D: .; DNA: TGCGCCAGCAGCCAAGATCCCCAACGAGGGGGCTACACCTTC; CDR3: CASSQDPQRGGYTF
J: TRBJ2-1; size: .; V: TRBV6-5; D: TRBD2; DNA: TGTGCCAGCAGTTACGATGGGAGGGACTACAATGAGCAGTTCTTC; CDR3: CASSYDGRDYNEQFF
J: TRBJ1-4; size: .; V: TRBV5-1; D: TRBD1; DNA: TGCGCCAGCAGCCAGCAGGGGGCGAGAGAGGAAAAACTGTTTTTT; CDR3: CASSQQGAREEKLFF
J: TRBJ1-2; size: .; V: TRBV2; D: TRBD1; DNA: TGTGCCAGCAGTATTGACGGACAGGGGGCGCCTGGCTACACCTTC; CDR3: CASSIDGQGAPGYTF
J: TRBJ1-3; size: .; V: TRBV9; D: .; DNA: TGTGCCAGCAGCGTAGGTATGGAGGTAATGAAGAACACCATATATTTT; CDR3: CASSVGMEVMKNTIYF
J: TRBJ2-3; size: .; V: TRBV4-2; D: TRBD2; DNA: TGTGCCAGCAGCCCCCTAACTAGCGGGAGCGACACAGATACGCAGTATTTT; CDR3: CASSPLTSGSDTDTQYF
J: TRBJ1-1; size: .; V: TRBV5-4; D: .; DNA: TGTGCCAGCAGCTTTGGAGGGGCGAACACTGAAGCTTTCTTT; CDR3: CASSFGGANTEAFF
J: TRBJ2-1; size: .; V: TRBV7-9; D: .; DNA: TGTGCCAGCAGCTTAGCAGGGGTTAAGGATGAGCAGTTCTTC; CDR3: CASSLAGVKDEQFF
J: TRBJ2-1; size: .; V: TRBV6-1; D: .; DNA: TGTGCCAGCAGGAACAGGGAAGATGAGCAGTTCTTC; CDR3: CASRNREDEQFF
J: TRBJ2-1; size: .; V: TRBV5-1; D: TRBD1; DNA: TGCGCCAGCAGCTCAACAGGGGGCACCTACAATGAGCAGTTCTTC; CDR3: CASSSTGGTYNEQFF
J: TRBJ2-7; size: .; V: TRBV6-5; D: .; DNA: TGTGCCAGCAGTTACCTGGGGGCGGATACCACCTACGAGCAGTACTTC; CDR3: CASSYLGADTTYEQYF